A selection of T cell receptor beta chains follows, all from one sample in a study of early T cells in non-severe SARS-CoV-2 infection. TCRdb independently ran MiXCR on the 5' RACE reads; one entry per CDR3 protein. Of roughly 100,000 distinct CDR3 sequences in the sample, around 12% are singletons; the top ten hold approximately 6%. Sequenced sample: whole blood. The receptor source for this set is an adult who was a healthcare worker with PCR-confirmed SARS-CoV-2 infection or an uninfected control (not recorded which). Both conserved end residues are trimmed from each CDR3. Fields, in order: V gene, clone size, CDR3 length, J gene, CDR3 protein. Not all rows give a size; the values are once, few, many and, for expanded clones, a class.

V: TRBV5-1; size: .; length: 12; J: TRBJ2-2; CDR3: ASSLELDTGELF
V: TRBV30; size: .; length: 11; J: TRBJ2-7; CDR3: AWRGQNSYEQY
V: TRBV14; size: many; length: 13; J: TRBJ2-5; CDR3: ASSLGLADQETQY
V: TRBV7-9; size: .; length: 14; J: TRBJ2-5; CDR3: ASSPPLWASQETQY
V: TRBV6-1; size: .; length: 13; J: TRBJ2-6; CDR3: ATLLWGSGANVLT
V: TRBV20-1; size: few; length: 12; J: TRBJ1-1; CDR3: SARSGGPDTEAF
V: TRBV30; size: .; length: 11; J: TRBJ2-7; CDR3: AWSMGGQYEQY
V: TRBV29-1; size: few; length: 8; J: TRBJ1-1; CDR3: SVDWPEAF
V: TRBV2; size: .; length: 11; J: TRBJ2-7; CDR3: ASSELSLYEQY
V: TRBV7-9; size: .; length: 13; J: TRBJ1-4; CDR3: ASSLGERGSEKLF
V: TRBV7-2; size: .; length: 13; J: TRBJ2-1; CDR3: ASSLVTGTYNEQF
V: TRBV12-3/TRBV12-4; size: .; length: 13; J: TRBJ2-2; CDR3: ASSASGSVTGELF
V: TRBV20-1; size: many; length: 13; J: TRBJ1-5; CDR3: SATTTGASNQPQH
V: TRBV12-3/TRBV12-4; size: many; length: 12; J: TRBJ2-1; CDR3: ASTGTSGTNEQF
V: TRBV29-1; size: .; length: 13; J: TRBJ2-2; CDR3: SVVEGIKNTGELF
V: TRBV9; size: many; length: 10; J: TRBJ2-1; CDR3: ASSVDDAEQF
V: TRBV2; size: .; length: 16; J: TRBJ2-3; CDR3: ASSEGGLRVWGTDTQY
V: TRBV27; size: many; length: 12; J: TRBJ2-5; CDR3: ASSFGQGEGTQY
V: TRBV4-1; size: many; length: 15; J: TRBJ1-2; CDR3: ASSQEIVKGVIDGYT
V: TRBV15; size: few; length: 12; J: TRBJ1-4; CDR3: ATSVGTGFEKLF
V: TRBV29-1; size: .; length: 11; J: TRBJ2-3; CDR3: SVVRQSEDTQY
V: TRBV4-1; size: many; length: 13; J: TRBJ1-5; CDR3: ASSLATGSNQPQH
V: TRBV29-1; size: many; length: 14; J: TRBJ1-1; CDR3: SVDPRRIGANTEVF
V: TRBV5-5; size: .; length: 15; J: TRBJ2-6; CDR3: ASSLEARGSGANVLT
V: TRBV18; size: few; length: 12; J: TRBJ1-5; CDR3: ASSPGRGSQPQH
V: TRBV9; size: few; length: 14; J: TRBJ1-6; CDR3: ASSPRQSSYNSPLH
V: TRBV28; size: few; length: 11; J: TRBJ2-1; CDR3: ASNQGLQNEQF
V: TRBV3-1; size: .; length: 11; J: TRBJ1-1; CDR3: ASSQGQGSRAF
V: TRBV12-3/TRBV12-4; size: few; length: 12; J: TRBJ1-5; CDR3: ATSLGRGNQPQH
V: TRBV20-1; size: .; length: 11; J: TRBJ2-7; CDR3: SARPRSTYEQY
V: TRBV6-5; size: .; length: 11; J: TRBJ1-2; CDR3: ASSRAPGVGYT
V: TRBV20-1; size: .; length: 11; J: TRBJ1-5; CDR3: SATDGLNQPQH
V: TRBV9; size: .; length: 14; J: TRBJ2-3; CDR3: ASSVADPAGTDTQY
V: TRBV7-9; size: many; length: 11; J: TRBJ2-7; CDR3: ASSLQGAYEQY
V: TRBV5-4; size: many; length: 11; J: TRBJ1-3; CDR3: AVQTDSGNTIY
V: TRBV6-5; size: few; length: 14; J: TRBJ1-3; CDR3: ASSSLGARPGNTIY
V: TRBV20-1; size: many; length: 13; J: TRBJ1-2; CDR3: SARDHRGVFNGYT
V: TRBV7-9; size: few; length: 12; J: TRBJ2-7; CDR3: ASSLGPISYEQY
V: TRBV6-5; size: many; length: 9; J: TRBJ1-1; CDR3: ASSFGTEAF
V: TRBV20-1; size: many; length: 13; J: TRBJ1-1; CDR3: SALPFWDSDIEAF
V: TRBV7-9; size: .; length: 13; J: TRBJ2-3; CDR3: ASSADRGPTDTQY
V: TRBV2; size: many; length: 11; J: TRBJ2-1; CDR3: ASSGTGGNEQF
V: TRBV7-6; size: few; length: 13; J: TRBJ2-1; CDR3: ASSPGRSDYNEQF
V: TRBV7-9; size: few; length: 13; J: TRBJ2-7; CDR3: ASSYPAGPPHEQY
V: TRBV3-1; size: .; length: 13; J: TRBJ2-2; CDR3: ASSLEREFGGELF
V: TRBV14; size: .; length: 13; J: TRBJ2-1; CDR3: ASSPLFSSYNEQF
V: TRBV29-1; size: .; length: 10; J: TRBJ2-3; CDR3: SVEPSTDTQY
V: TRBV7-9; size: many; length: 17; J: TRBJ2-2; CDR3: ASSLDWTSGAVNTGELF
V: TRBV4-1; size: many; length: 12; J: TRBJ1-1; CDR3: ASSPGTGVAEAF